The 8 T cell receptor beta chains listed next were all sequenced from one sample in a study of blood T cell repertoires in COVID-19. Here immunoSEQ multiplex PCR was the method, and the copy in TCRdb shows in-frame clones only, minus some. The sample lists some 420,000 clones; 80% to 90% were seen once. Sequencing used PBMCs or T cells enriched from blood (not recorded which). The source is a man aged 30 to 39 who had recovered from COVID-19.

J is TRBJ1-5 and V is TRBV12-3 or TRBV12-4; 7 bases map to TRBD1. V trimming: 10 bases; J trimming: 7 bases; junction bases outside the gene matches: 7. The CDR3 runs to 12 residues. The CDR3 is CATRQGYQPQHF. The CDR3 DNA follows: TGTGCCACCCGACAGGGCTACCAGCCCCAGCATTTT.

For the CDR3, the DNA is TGTGCCAGCAGTTTAGTATCGGTTAATGAGCAGTTCTTC. This encodes CASSLVSVNEQFF. V and J are TRBV28 and TRBJ2-1; D gene uncertain. The CDR3 has 13 amino acids. V shed 2 bases and J shed 7 bases, with 9 bases lying between them. Germline V gene data show CDR1 as MDHEN and CDR2 as SYDVKM. Filled out from reference TRBV28 and TRBJ2-1, the complete variable domain reads DVKVTQSSRYLVKRTGEKVFLECVQDMDHENMFWYRQDPGLGLRLIYFSYDVKMKEKGDIPEGYSVSREKKERFSLILESASTNQTSMYLCASSLVSVNEQFFGPGTRLTVL.

In this sample, this clone turned up many times. DNA of the CDR3: TGTGCCAGCAGCTTAGGCGGGGCCGGGGAGCTGTTTTTT. It specifies CASSLGGAGELFF. The V call is TRBV7-3, the J call TRBJ2-2; D is possibly TRBD2 (6 bases). CDR1 and CDR2 from the germline V gene are SGHTA and FQGTGA. V was clipped by 2 bases and J by 6 bases, with 7 bases between them. This CDR3 is 13 amino acids long.

The rearrangement uses TRBV2 and TRBJ2-3; 11 nucleotides agree with TRBD2. The germline V gene encodes CDR1 SNHLY and CDR2 FYNNEI. The CDR3 extends over 14 amino acids. V lost 7 bases to trimming and J lost 4 bases; unmatched junction nucleotides: 4. CDR3 DNA: TGTGCCAGCATTCGGACTAGCGGGTCAGATACGCAGTATTTT. Its protein product is CASIRTSGSDTQYF.

V and J are TRBV19 and TRBJ2-5; D is possibly TRBD2 (6 bases). Trimming removed 5 bases at V and 2 bases at J, with 12 bases between. The CDR3 contains 14 residues. Germline V CDR1 and CDR2: LNHDA, SQIVND (reference sequence). The CDR3 region is CASSSMGGQETQYF. The CDR3 coding sequence is TGTGCCAGTAGTTCCATGGGGGGTCAAGAGACCCAGTACTTC.

About this clone: Other DNA variants within this sample encode the same CDR3. The genes are TRBV18 and TRBJ1-4; TRBD1 matches 8 bases. Germline V gives CDR1 KGHSH, CDR2 LQKENI. The CDR3 length is 14 residues. Trimming cost V 3 bases and J 5 bases; bases outside gene matches: 2. The CDR3 loop reads CASSPQGANEKLFF. The DNA for the CDR3 is TGTGCCAGCTCACCGCAGGGGGCCAATGAAAAACTGTTTTTT. The variable domain in full, with the rest retrieved from reference TRBV18 and TRBJ1-4, is NAGVMQNPRHLVRRRGQEARLRCSPMKGHSHVYWYRQLPEEGLKFMVYLQKENIIDESGMPKERFSAEFPKEGPSILRIQQVVRGDSAAYFCASSPQGANEKLFFGSGTQLSVL.

This clone was observed once. The DNA for the CDR3 is TGTGCCAGCAGTCCCAATGGCGGGCCCCAGCATTTT. Protein product: CASSPNGGPQHF. The chain combines TRBV12-3 or TRBV12-4 with TRBJ1-5, with D uncertain. V was clipped by 5 bases and J by 9 bases, with 11 bases between them. This CDR3 region has 12 residues.

V gene TRBV19 combines with J gene TRBJ1-2; D is perhaps TRBD1 (6 bases). Germline V gene lookup returns CDR1 LNHDA and CDR2 SQIVND (reference sequence). V shed 7 bases and J shed 0 bases, with 18 bases lying between them. The length of the CDR3 is 16 residues. The DNA for the CDR3 is TGTGCCAGTACCGCCGAGACAGGACCAACTAACTATGGCTACACCTTC. Encoded protein: CASTAETGPTNYGYTF.